This T cell receptor beta chain was found in a study of shared clonotypes between healthy human individuals. Study-wide points: Clonotypes not shared had lower generation probabilities than those common to all four donors. Roughly 5% was the fraction of naive CD4 clonotypes found shared across several donors.

Germline V gene data show CDR1 as MNHEY and CDR2 as SMNVEV (reference sequence). Trimming pared 5 bases from V and 2 bases from J, leaving 15 bases between. CDR3 length: 15 amino acids. As to this clone: Its specificity is not known.

Sequenced by immunoSEQ multiplex PCR; TCRdb stores in-frame clones only, minus some. Of a few million clones in the sample, over 85% were seen once. The chain joins TRBV27 to TRBJ2-5; possibly TRBD2 for D (6 bases). The source of this sequence is a man aged 18 to 35 in good health. Some clones in this sample may be carry-over from other donors' samples. The sequenced sample was naive CD4+ T cells from PBMCs. Documented subset: CD45RA+ positively selected. The CDR3 DNA follows: TGTGCCAGCAGTAGAGACCCGGGACTTCAAGAGACCCAGTACTTC. Translation gives CASSRDPGLQETQYF.